What follows is one T cell receptor beta chain and its context. The source of the sample is a study of PD-1 blockade in mismatch repair-deficient tumors. This CDR3 is built from 12 residues. Germline V gene data show CDR1 as LNHDA and CDR2 as SQIVND (reference sequence). Trimming removed 3 bases from V and 15 bases from J; junction bases left unmatched: 3. Profiled with immunoSEQ multiplex PCR; TCRdb holds only in-frame clones, not every one. The sample carries about 84,000 clones, about 84% recorded once. The receptor's source is an adult with mismatch repair-deficient cancer. The source material was peripheral blood, sampled 12 weeks after starting pembrolizumab. The chain joins TRBV19 to TRBJ2-1; 12 nucleotides align to TRBD2. CDR3 coding DNA: TGTGCCAGTAGTATTGGACTAGCGGGAAGGTTCTTC. This gives the protein CASSIGLAGRFF. Full variable domain (missing parts from reference TRBV19 and TRBJ2-1): DGGITQSPKYLFRKEGQNVTLSCEQNLNHDAMYWYRQDPGQGLRLIYYSQIVNDFQKGDIAEGYSVSREKKESFPLTVTSAQKNPTAFYLCASSIGLAGRFFGPGTRLTVL.